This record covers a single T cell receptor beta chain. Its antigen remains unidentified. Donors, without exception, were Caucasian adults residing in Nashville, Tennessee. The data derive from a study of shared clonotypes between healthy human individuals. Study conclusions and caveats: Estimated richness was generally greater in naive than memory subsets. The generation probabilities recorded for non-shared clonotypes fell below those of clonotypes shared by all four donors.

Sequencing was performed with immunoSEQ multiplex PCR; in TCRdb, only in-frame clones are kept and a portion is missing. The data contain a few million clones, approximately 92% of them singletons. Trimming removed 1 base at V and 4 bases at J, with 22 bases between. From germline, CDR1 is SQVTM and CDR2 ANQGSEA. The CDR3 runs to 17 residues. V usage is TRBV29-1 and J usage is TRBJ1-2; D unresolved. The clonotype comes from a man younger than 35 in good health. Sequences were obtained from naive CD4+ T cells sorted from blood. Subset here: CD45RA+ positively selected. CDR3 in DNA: TGCAGCGTTGAAGGTTGGAGCCAGTCAGACTTGGCCTATGGCTACACCTTC. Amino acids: CSVEGWSQSDLAYGYTF.